This T cell receptor (beta chain) was sequenced during a study of blood T cell repertoires in COVID-19. Overall study: Acute and convalescent COVID-19 specimens originated in the United States, Italy and Spain.

The CDR3 runs 12 residues. The V and J ends lost 7 bases and 13 bases, in that order; junction bases with no gene match: 14. Germline V lookup: CDR1 SQVTM, CDR2 ANQGSEA. Methods used by the authors: Reference gene primer amplification gave nucleated cell count estimates. Only in-frame clones appear in the TCRdb table, and some are missing; sequencing was by immunoSEQ multiplex PCR. That table supplies the V and J calls and clone size; D and trimming were determined from the DNA. Of a few hundred thousand clones listed, 70% to 90% are singletons. The gene calls are TRBV29-1 and TRBJ2-3, with 7 bases lining up with TRBD1. The source material was peripheral blood. The receptor's source is a woman in her 70s with acute or convalescent COVID-19. CDR3 loop: CSARDSRQGEYF. The CDR3 DNA reads as TGCAGCGCTAGGGACAGTAGGCAAGGGGAGTATTTT.